The 2 T cell receptor beta chains given below trace back to one sample, sequenced in a study of CD8+ T cells in alopecia areata. Sequencing templates came from extracted RNA that was reverse transcribed into cDNA. Sequencing was performed with immunoSEQ multiplex PCR; in TCRdb, only in-frame clones are kept and a portion is missing. This sample has about 140,000 clones, with 80% to 90% found just once. The treatment: oral pan-JAK inhibitor, 5-10 mg twice daily. The specimen comprised CD8+ T cells sorted from blood, sampled at week 4, from a patient treated with tofacitinib. The receptor source for this set is a human donor with alopecia areata.

Comments on this clone: The sample has other DNA sequences that encode this CDR3 too. V gene TRBV29-1 combines with J gene TRBJ1-2, with TRBD1 as a possible D gene (5 bases). This CDR3 is 11 amino acids long. Deletions cut 6 bases from V and 4 bases from J, with 9 bases between. The germline V gene has CDR1 SQVTM and CDR2 ANQGSEA. The CDR3 protein is CSVEGLYGYTF. CDR3 DNA sequence: TGCAGCGTGGAGGGGCTCTATGGCTACACCTTC. Supplemented by reference TRBV29-1 and TRBJ1-2, the full variable domain reads SAVISQKPSRDICQRGTSLTIQCQVDSQVTMMFWYRQQPGQSLTLIATANQGSEATYESGFVIDKFPISRPNLTFSTLTVSNMSPEDSSIYLCSVEGLYGYTFGSGTRLTVV.

This rearrangement joins TRBV7-9 to TRBJ1-3, with a possible D match to TRBD1 (5 bases). Trimming pared 5 bases from V and 4 bases from J, leaving 12 bases between. This CDR3 is 14 amino acids long. The germline V gene encodes CDR1 SEHNR and CDR2 FQNEAQ (reference sequence). The DNA of the CDR3 is TGTGCCAGCAGCCTATCAGGGTACGGAAACACCATATATTTT. The encoded protein is CASSLSGYGNTIYF. The variable domain in full, completed from reference TRBV7-9 and TRBJ1-3, reads DTGVSQNPRHKITKRGQNVTFRCDPISEHNRLYWYRQTLGQGPEFLTYFQNEAQLEKSRLLSDRFSAERPKGSFSTLEIQRTEQGDSAMYLCASSLSGYGNTIYFGEGSWLTVV.